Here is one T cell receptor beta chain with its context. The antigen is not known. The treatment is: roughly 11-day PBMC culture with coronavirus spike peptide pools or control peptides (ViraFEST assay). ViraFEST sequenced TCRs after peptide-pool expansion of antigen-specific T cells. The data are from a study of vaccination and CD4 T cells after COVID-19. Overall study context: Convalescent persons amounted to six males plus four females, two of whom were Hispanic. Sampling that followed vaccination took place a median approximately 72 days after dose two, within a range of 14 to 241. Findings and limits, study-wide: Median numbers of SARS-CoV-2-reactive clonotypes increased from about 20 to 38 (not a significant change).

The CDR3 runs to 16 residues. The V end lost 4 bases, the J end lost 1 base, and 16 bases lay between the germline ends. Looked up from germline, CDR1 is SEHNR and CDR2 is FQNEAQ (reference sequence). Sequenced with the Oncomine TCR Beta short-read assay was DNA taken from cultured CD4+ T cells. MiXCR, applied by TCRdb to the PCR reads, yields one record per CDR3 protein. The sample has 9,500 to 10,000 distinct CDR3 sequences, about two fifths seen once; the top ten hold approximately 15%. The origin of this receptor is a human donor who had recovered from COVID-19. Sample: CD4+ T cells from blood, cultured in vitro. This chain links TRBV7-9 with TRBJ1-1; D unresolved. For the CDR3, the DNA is TGTGCCAGCAGCTATGCCCCCCGGAGGACGAACACTGAAGCTTTCTTT. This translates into CASSYAPRRTNTEAFF.